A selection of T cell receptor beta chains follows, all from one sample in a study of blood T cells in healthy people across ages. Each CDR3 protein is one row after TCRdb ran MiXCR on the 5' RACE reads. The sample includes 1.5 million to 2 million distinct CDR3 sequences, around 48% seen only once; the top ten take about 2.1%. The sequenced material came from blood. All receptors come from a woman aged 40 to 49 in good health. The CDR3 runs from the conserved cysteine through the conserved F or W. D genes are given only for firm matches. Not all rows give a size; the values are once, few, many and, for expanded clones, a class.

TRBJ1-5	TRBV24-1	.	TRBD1	TGTGCCACCAGTGAGGGGACAGGATATCAGCCCCAGCATTTT	CATSEGTGYQPQHF
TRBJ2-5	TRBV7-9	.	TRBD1	TGTGCCAGCAGCTTCAGCGTCGACAGGGCGAAAGAGCAGTACTTC	CASSFSVDRAKEQYF
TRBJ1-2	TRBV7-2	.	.	TGTGCCAGCACCCGGGGGGGCTTTGACTATGGCTACACCTTC	CASTRGGFDYGYTF
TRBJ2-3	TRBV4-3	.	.	TGCGCCAGCAGCCAAGAGGCTCTTGTTCCAGGGTACACAGATACGCAGTATTTT	CASSQEALVPGYTDTQYF
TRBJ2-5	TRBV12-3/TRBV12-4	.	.	TGTGCCGTGTTGAAGCGGGCAGGGGAGACCCAGTACTTC	CAVLKRAGETQYF
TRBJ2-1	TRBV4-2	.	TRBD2	TGTGCCAGCAGCCAAGTCCGTTTAGCGGGGTACAATGAGCAGTTCTTC	CASSQVRLAGYNEQFF
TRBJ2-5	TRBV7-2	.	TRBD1	TGTGCCAGCAGCACCACGACAGGGTGGGAGACCCAGTACTTC	CASSTTTGWETQYF
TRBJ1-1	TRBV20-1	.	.	TGCAGTGCTACAGGATACACTGAAGCTTTCTTT	CSATGYTEAFF
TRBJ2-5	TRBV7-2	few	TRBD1	TGTGCCAGCAGCACGACAGGGGCCAAAGAGACCCAGTACTTC	CASSTTGAKETQYF
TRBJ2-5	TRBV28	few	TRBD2	TGTGCCAGCAGTTTGGCGGGAGGAAAGACCCAGTACTTC	CASSLAGGKTQYF
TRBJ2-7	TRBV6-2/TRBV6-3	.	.	TGTGCCAGCGGCTCCTACAGGGTATGGAGGGGCGAGCAGTACTTC	CASGSYRVWRGEQYF
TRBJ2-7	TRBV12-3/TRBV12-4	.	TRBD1	TGTGCCGGCAGTCTTTGGGACAGGGGCCGCTACGAGCAGTACTTC	CAGSLWDRGRYEQYF
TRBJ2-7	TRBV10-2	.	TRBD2	TGCGCCAGCAGCGCAGCTAGCGGGGGGGCGGGATACAATGAGCAGTACTTC	CASSAASGGAGYNEQYF
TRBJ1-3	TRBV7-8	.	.	TGTGCCAGCAGCTTAAGAAACACCATATATTTT	CASSLRNTIYF
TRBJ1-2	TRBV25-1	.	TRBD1	TGTGCCAGCAGTGGCCGGGACAGGGGCACCTCGGTCTATGGCTACACCTTC	CASSGRDRGTSVYGYTF
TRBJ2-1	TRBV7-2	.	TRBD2	TGTGCCAGCAGCGAGACTAGCGGCACCTACAATGAGCAGTTCTTC	CASSETSGTYNEQFF
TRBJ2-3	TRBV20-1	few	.	TGCACCATCGGGACCCCGAGAGATACGCAGTATTTT	CTIGTPRDTQYF
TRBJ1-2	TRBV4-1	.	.	TGCGCCAGCAGCCAAGATACCCTCCCTTTCTATGGCTACACCTTC	CASSQDTLPFYGYTF
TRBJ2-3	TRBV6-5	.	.	TGTGCCAGCAGTTACTCTTGGTCAGGGAGCACAGATACGCAGTATTTT	CASSYSWSGSTDTQYF
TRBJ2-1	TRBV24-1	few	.	TGTGCCACCAGTGATTTGAGGAGCATTGATGAGCAGTTCTTC	CATSDLRSIDEQFF
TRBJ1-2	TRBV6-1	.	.	TGTGCCAGCAGTGATAGCAGCTATAGTGGCTACACCTTC	CASSDSSYSGYTF
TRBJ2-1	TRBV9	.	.	TGTGCCAGCAGCAGGTACCCCACCGACACCGATGGCAATGAGCAGTTCTTC	CASSRYPTDTDGNEQFF
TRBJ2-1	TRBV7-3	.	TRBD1	TGTGCCAGCAGCTTAATGACCGGGACAGGGTACGATGAGCAGTTCTTC	CASSLMTGTGYDEQFF
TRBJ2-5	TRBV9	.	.	TGTGCCAGCAGCGTCGACCCGGAACGAGAGACCCAGTACTTC	CASSVDPERETQYF
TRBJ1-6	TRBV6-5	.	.	TGTGCCAGCAGTTACCCAGCAGAAGATTCACCCCTCCACTTT	CASSYPAEDSPLHF
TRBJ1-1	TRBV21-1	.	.	TGTGCCAGCAGCAAAAAAAGGGACAGGGAGGTGGGGATGAACACTGAAGCTTTCTTT	CASSKKRDREVGMNTEAFF
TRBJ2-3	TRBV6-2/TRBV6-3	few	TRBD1	TGTGCCAGCAGTTACGGAGCCAGACAGGGGGCGTCAGATACGCAGTATTTT	CASSYGARQGASDTQYF
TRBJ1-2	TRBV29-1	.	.	TGCAGCTCCCGAGCCGGGGGTAACTATGGCTACACCTTC	CSSRAGGNYGYTF
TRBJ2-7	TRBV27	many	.	TGTGCCAGCAGTTCCCGAAGGGAGCAGTACTTC	CASSSRREQYF
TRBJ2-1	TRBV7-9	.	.	TGTGCCAGCAGCTTAGTCGACGGGGGTTTGGGCGACAATGAGCAGTTCTTC	CASSLVDGGLGDNEQFF
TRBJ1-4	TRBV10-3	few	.	TGTGCCATCAGTGACCCGGGGAGGGCTAATGAAAAACTGTTTTTT	CAISDPGRANEKLFF
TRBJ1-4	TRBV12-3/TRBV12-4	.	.	TGTGCCAGCAGTTTCGGGCAGGGAACTAATGAAAAACTGTTTTTT	CASSFGQGTNEKLFF